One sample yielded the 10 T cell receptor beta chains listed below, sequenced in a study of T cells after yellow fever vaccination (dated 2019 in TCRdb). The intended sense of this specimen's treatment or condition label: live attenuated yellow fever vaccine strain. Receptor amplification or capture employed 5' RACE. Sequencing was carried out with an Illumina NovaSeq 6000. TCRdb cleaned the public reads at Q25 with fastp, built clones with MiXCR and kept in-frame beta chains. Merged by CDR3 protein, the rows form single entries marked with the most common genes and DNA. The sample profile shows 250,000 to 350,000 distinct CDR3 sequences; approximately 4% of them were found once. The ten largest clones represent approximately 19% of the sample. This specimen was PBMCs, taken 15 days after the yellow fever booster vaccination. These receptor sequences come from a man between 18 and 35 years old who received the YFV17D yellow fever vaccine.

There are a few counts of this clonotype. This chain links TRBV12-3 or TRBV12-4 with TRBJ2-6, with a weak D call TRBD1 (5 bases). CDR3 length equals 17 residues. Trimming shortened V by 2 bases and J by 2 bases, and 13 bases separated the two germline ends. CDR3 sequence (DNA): TGTGCCAGCAGTTTAAAGCAGGGAACCCCTGGGGCCAACGTCCTGACTTTC. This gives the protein CASSLKQGTPGANVLTF.

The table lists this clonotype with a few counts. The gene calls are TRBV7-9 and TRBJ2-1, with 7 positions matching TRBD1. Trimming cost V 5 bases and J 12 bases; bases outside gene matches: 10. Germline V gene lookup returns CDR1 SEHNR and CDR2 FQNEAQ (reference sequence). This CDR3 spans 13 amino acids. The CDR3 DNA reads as TGTGCCAGCAGCCCTAGGGACAGTTTCGGGCAGTTCTTC. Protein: CASSPRDSFGQFF.

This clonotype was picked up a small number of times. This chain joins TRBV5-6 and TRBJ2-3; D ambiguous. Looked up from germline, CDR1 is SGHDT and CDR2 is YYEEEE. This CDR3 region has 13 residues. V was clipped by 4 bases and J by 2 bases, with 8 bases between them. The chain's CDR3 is CASSATATDTQYF. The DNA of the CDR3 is TGTGCCAGCAGCGCCACGGCCACAGATACGCAGTATTTT.

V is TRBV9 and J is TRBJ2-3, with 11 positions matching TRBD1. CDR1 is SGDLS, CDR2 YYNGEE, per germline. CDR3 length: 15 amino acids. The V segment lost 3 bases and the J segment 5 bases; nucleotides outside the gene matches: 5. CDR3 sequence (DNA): TGTGCCAGCAGCGCCGGGACAGGGGGAATAGATACGCAGTATTTT. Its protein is CASSAGTGGIDTQYF.

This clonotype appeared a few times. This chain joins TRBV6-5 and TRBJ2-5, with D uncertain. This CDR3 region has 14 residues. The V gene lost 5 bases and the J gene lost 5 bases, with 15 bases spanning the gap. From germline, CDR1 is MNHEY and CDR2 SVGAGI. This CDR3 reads CASSASSVVETQYF. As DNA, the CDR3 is TGTGCCAGCAGTGCATCATCGGTGGTGGAGACCCAGTACTTC.

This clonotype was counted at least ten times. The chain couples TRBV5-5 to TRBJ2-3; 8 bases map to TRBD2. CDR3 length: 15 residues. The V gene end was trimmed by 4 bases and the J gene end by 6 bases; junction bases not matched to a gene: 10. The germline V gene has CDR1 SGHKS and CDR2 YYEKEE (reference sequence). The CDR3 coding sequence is TGTGCCAGCAGCAAGGGACTAGAGATCTTGGATACGCAGTATTTT. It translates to CASSKGLEILDTQYF.

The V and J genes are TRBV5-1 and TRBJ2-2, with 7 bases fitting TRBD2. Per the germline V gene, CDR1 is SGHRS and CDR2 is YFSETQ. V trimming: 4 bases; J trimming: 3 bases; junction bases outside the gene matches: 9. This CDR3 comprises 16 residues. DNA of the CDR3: TGCGCCAGCAGCCCCTCCTGGGGGGGGTACACCGGGGAGCTGTTTTTT. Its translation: CASSPSWGGYTGELFF.

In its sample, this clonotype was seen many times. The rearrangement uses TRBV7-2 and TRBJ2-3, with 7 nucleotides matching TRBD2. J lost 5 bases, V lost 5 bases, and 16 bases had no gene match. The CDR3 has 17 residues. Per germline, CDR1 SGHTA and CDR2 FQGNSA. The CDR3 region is CASSPRGASGVRDTQYF. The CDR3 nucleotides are TGTGCCAGCAGCCCTCGAGGGGCCAGCGGGGTCAGAGATACGCAGTATTTT.

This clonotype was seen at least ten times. This CDR3 reads CSALTASGNTIYF. The CDR3 DNA is TGCAGTGCCTTAACAGCCTCTGGAAACACCATATATTTT. The chain recombines TRBV20-1 with TRBJ1-3, with D uncertain. This CDR3 comprises 13 residues. The V and J ends lost 6 bases and 0 bases respectively, with 9 bases between them. Germline CDR1 reads DFQATT; CDR2 reads SNEGSKA (reference sequence).

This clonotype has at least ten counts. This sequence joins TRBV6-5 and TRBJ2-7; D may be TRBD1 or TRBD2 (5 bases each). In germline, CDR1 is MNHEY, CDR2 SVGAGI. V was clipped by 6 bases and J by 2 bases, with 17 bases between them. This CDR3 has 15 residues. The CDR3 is CASRRWDGGAYEQYF. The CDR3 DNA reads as TGTGCCAGCAGACGTTGGGACGGTGGAGCCTACGAGCAGTACTTC.